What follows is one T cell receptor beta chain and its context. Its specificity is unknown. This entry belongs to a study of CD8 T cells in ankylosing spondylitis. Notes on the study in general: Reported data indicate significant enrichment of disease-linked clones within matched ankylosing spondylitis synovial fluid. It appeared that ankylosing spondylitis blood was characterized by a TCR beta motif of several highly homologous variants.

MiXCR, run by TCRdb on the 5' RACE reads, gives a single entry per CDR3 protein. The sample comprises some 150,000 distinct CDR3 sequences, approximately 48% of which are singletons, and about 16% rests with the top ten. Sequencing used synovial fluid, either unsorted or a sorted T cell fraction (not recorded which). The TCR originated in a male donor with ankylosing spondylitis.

The CDR3 sequence is CASSLGLAGGRQFF. CDR3 coding DNA: TGTGCCAGCAGCTTGGGGCTAGCGGGGGGCAGGCAGTTCTTC. The V gene is TRBV12-3 or TRBV12-4, the J gene TRBJ2-1; TRBD2 agrees at 11 bases. This CDR3 has 14 residues. The V segment lost 6 bases and the J segment 12 bases; nucleotides outside the gene matches: 10.